This TCR beta chain was identified in a study of early T cells in non-severe SARS-CoV-2 infection. Study-wide background: Chains from this unsorted whole-blood bulk RNA could not be paired. General study findings and limits: VDJdb-based annotation leaned toward anti-spike CD8 responses and missed private and CD4 specificities.

This clonotype was observed at least ten times. The target antigen is unknown. In the library, individual cDNA molecules carried attached unique molecular identifiers. MiXCR was run by TCRdb on the 5' RACE reads, yielding one entry per CDR3 protein. The repertoire has tens of thousands of distinct CDR3 sequences, 5.7% of them found once; the top ten carry 4.5% to 5.5%. The junction had 9 bases not matched to a gene; V was cut back by 10 bases and J by 5 bases. Germline V CDR1 and CDR2: SGHTA, FQGNSA. CDR3 size: 14 residues. The receptor comes from an adult who was a healthcare worker with PCR-confirmed SARS-CoV-2 infection or an uninfected control (not recorded which). The source material was whole blood. The chain employs TRBV7-2 and TRBJ2-1; 9 nucleotides align to TRBD1. As DNA, the CDR3 is TGTGCCACAAAACGGGGACAGGGAAACAATGAGCAGTTCTTC. Translation: CATKRGQGNNEQFF.